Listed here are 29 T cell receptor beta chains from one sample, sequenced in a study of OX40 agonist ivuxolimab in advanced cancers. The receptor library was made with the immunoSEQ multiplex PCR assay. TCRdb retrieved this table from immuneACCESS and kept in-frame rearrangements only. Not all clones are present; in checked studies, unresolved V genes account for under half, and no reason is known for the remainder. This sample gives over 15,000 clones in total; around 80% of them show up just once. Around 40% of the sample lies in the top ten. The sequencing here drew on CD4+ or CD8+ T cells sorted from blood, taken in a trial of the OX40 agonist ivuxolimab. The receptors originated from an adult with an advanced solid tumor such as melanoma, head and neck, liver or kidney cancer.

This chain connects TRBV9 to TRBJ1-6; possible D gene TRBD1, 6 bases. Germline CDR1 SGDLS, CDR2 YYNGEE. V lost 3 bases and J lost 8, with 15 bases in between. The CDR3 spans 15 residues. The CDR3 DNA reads TGTGCCAGCAGCGGTACGGCCGGGGGGCATTCACCCCTCCACTTT. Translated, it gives CASSGTAGGHSPLHF.

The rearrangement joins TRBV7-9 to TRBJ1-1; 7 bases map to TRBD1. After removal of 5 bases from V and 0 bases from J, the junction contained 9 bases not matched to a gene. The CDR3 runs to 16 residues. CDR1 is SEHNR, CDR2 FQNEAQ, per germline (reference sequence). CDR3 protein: CASSPPGQIMNTEAFF. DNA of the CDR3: TGTGCCAGCAGCCCTCCGGGACAGATAATGAACACTGAAGCTTTCTTT.

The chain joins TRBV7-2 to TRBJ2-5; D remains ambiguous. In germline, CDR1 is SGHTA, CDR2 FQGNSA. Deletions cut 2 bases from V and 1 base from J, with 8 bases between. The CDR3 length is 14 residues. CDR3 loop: CASSLTRSQETQYF. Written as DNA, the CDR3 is TGTGCCAGCAGCTTAACACGGAGCCAAGAGACCCAGTACTTC.

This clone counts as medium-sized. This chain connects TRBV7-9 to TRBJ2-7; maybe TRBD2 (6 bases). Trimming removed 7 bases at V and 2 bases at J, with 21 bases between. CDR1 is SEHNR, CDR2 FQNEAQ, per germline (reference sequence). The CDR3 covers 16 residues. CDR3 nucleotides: TGTGCCAGCACCGATACCATTGGGACTTCAGCCTACGAGCAGTACTTC. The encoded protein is CASTDTIGTSAYEQYF.

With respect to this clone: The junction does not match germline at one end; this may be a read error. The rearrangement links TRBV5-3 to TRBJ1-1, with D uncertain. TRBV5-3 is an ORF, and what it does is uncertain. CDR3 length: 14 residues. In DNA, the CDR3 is TGCGCCAGCAGCCAAGATTCAGTTATGAGTGGAGCTTTCTTT. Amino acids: CASSQDSVMSGAFF.

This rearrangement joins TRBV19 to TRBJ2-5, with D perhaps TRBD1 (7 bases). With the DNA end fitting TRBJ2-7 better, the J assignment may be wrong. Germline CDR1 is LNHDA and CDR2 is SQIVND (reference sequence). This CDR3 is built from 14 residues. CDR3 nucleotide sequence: TGTGCCAGTAGTATGGAGGGACAGTCCTACGAGCAGTACTTC. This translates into CASSMEGQSYEQYF.

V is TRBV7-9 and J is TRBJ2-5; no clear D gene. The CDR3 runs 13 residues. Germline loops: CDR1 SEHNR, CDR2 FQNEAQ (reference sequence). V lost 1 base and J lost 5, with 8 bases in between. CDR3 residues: CASSLEIRETQYF. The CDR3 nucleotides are TGTGCCAGCAGCTTAGAAATCCGGGAGACCCAGTACTTC. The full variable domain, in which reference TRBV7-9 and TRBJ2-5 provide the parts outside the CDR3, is DTGVSQNPRHKITKRGQNVTFRCDPISEHNRLYWYRQTLGQGPEFLTYFQNEAQLEKSRLLSDRFSAERPKGSFSTLEIQRTEQGDSAMYLCASSLEIRETQYFGPGTRLLVL.

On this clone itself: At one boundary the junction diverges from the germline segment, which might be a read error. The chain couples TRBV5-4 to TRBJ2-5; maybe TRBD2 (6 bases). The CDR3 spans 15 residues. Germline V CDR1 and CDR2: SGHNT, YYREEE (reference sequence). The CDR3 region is CASSLRLSSGESQYF. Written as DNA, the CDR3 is TGTGCCAGCAGCTTGCGTCTTAGTTCGGGGGAGAGCCAGTACTTC.

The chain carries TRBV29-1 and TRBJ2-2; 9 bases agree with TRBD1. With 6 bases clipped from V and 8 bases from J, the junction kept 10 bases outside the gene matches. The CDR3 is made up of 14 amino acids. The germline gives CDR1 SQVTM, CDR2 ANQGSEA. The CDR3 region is CSVTGQGRAGELFF. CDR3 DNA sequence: TGCAGCGTAACGGGACAGGGTCGGGCAGGGGAGCTGTTTTTT.

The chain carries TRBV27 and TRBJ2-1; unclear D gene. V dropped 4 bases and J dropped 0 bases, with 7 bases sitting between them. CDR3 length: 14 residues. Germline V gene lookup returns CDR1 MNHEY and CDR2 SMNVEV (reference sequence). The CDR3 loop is CASSSQSSYNEQFF. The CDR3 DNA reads TGTGCCAGCAGTTCCCAGAGCTCCTACAATGAGCAGTTCTTC.

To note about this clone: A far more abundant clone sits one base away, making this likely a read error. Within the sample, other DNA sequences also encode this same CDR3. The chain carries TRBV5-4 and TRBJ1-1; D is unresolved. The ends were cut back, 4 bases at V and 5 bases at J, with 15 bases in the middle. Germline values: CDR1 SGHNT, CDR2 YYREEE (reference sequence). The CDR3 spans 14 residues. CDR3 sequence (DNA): TGTGCCAGCAGCCCCGAGGCTGGGATTACTGAAGCTTTCTTT. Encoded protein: CASSPEAGITEAFF.

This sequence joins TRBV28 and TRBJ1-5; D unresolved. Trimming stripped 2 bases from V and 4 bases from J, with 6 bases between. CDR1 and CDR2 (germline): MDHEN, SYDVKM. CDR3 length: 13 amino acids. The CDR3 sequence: CASSLGENQPQHF. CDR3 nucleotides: TGTGCCAGCAGTTTAGGAGAGAATCAGCCCCAGCATTTT.

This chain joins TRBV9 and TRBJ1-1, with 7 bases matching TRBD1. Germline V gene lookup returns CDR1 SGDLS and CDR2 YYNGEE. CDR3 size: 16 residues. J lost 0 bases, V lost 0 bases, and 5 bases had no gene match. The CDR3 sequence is CASSVGDSLLNTEAFF. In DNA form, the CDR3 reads TGTGCCAGCAGCGTAGGGGACAGCCTTTTGAACACTGAAGCTTTCTTT. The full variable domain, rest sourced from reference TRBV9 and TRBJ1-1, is DSGVTQTPKHLITATGQRVTLRCSPRSGDLSVYWYQQSLDQGLQFLIQYYNGEERAKGNILERFSAQQFPDLHSELNLSSLELGDSALYFCASSVGDSLLNTEAFFGQGTRLTVV.

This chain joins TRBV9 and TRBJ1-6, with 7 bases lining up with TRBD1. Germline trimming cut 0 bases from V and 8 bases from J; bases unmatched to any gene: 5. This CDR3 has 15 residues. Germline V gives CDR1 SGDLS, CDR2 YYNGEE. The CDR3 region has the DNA TGTGCCAGCAGCGTAGATGAGGGGGCAGATTCACCCCTCCACTTT. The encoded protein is CASSVDEGADSPLHF.

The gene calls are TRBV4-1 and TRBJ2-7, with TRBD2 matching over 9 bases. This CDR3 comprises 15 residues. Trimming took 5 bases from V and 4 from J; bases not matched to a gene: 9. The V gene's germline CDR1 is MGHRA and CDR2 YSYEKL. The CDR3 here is CASSAPGLASYEQYF. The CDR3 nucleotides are TGCGCCAGCAGCGCCCCGGGACTAGCCTCATACGAGCAGTACTTC.

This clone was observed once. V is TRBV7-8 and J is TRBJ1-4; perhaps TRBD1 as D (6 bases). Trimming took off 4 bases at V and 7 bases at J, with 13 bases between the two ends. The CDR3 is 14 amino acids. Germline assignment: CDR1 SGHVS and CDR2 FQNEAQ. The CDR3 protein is CASSWSGAVEKLFF. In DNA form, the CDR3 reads TGTGCCAGCAGCTGGTCGGGGGCCGTTGAAAAACTGTTTTTT.

CDR3 amino acids: CSARSYEAFF. The CDR3 coding sequence is TGCAGTGCTAGATCATACGAGGCTTTCTTT. V is TRBV20-1 and J is TRBJ1-1; D uncertain. This CDR3 region has 10 residues. Germline CDR1 is DFQATT and CDR2 is SNEGSKA (reference sequence). The V and J ends lost 2 bases and 11 bases respectively, with 9 bases between them.

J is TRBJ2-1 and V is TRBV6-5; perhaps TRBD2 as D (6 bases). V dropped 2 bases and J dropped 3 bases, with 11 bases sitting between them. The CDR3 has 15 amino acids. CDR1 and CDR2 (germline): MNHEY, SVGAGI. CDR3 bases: TGTGCCAGCAGTTACATCGGGGGAGTCTACAATGAGCAGTTCTTC. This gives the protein CASSYIGGVYNEQFF.

The CDR3 sequence is CASSSLGTGAYNEQFF. The CDR3 nucleotides read TGTGCCAGCAGCTCGCTAGGGACAGGGGCCTACAATGAGCAGTTCTTC. This sequence joins TRBV11-2 and TRBJ2-1, with TRBD1 identical over 10 bases. The germline CDR1 and CDR2 sequences are SGHAT and FQNNGV. V gave up 4 bases and J gave up 2 bases; unmatched junction bases: 5. This CDR3 spans 16 amino acids.

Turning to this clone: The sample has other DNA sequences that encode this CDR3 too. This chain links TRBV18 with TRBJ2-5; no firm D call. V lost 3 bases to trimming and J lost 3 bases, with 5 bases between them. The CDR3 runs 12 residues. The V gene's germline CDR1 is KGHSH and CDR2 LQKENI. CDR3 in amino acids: CASSPREETQYF. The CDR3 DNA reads TGTGCCAGCTCACCTAGAGAAGAGACCCAGTACTTC. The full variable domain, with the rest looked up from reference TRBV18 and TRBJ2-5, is NAGVMQNPRHLVRRRGQEARLRCSPMKGHSHVYWYRQLPEEGLKFMVYLQKENIIDESGMPKERFSAEFPKEGPSILRIQQVVRGDSAAYFCASSPREETQYFGPGTRLLVL.

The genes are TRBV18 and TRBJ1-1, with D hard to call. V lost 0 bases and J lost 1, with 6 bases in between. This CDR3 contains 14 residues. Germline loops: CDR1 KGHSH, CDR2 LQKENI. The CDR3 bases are TGTGCCAGCTCACCACCGAACAGGAACACTGAAGCTTTCTTT. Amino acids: CASSPPNRNTEAFF.

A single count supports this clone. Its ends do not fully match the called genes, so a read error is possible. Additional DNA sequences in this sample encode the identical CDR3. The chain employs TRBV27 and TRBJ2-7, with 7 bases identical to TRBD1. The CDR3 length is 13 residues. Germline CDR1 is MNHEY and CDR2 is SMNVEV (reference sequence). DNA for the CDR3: TGTGCTAGCAGTTTAGGGACAGCCTACGAGCAGTACTTC. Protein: CASSLGTAYEQYF.

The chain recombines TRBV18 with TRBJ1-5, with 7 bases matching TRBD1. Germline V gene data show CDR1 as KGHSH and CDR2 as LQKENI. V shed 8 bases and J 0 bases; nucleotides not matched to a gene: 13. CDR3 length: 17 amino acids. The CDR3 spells CASAGTDGIYSNQPQHF. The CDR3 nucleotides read TGTGCCAGCGCCGGGACAGACGGAATCTATAGCAATCAGCCCCAGCATTTT.

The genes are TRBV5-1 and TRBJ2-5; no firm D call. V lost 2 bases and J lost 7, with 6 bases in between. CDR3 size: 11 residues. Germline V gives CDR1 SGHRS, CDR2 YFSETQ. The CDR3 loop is CASSFKGTQYF. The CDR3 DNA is TGCGCCAGCAGCTTTAAGGGGACCCAGTACTTC.

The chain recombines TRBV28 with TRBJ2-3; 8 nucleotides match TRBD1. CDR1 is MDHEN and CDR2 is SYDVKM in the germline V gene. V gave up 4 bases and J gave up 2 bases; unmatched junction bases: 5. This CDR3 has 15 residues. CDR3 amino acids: CASSSPQGATDTQYF. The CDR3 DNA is TGTGCCAGCAGTTCCCCCCAGGGGGCCACAGATACGCAGTATTTT.

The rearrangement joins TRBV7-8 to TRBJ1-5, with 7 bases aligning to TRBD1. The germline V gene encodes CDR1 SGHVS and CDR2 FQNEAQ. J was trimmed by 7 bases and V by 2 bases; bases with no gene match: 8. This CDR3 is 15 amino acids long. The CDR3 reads CASSLNRGPSQPQHF. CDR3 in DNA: TGTGCCAGCAGCTTAAATAGGGGGCCGTCACAGCCCCAGCATTTT.

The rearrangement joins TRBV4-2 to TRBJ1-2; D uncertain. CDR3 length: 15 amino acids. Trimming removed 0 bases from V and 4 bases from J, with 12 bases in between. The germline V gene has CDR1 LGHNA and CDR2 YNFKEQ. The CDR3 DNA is TGTGCCAGCAGCCAAGAAAACCGCCAATCCTATGGCTACACCTTC. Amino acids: CASSQENRQSYGYTF.

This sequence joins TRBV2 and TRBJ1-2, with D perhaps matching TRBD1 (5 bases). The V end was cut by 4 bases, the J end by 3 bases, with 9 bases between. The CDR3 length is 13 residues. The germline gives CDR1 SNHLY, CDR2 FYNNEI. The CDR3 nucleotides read TGTGCCAGCAGTGCTGGGGCCTACTATGGCTACACCTTC. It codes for CASSAGAYYGYTF.

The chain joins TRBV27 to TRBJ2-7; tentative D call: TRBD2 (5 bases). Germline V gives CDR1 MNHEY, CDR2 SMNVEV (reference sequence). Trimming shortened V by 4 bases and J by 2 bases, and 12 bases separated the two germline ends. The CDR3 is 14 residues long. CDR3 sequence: CASSSTGLTYEQYF. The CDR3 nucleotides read TGTGCCAGCAGTTCGACTGGACTTACCTACGAGCAGTACTTC.